The next 26 T cell receptor beta chains were all read from a single sample in a study of human T cells and chemical hapten exposure. Documented time point: pre-sensitization, week 0. The treatment was: therapeutic diphenylcyclopropenone sensitization with weekly scalp DPC. In TCRdb, the RACE reads were re-called with MiXCR into one record per CDR3 protein. The profile shows 250,000 to 300,000 distinct CDR3 sequences, 7.5% to 9% of them singletons. Source: whole blood, taken in connection with sensitization to the hapten diphenylcyclopropenone (DPC). The origin of the receptors is a man aged 18-30 years with alopecia areata. Some clones in this sample may be carry-over from other donors' samples.

This clonotype was recorded a few times. The V call is TRBV11-2, the J call TRBJ1-1, with D possibly being TRBD1 (6 bases). Between the trimmed V and J ends, which lost 5 bases and 1 base, there was a span of 14 bases. Germline lookup yields CDR1 SGHAT and CDR2 FQNNGV. CDR3 size: 15 residues. In DNA form, the CDR3 reads TGTGCCAGCAGCCCCCTAACAGGGAAGAACACTGAAGCTTTCTTT. Translation: CASSPLTGKNTEAFF. Together with reference TRBV11-2 and TRBJ1-1, the CDR3 gives the full variable domain: EAGVAQSPRYKIIEKRQSVAFWCNPISGHATLYWYQQILGQGPKLLIQFQNNGVVDDSQLPKDRFSAERLKGVDSTLKIQPAKLEDSAVYLCASSPLTGKNTEAFFGQGTRLTVV.

This clonotype has a handful of counts. The V and J genes are TRBV6-6 and TRBJ2-5; D call uncertain. Germline V gene lookup returns CDR1 MNHNY and CDR2 SVGAGI (reference sequence). This CDR3 is 13 amino acids long. The V end lost 2 bases, the J end lost 4 bases, and 8 bases lay between the germline ends. For the CDR3, the DNA is TGTGCCAGCAGTTACAACAACGGAGAGACCCAGTACTTC. As protein: CASSYNNGETQYF.

At least ten counts were recorded for this clonotype. J is TRBJ2-1 and V is TRBV10-3; unclear D gene. The CDR3 loop spans 13 amino acids. Trimming took off 4 bases at V and 5 bases at J, with 9 bases between the two ends. Per the germline V gene, CDR1 is ENHRY and CDR2 is SYGVKD. The CDR3 region is CAISGGFNNEQFF. As DNA, the CDR3 is TGTGCCATCAGTGGGGGTTTCAACAATGAGCAGTTCTTC.

DNA of the CDR3: TGTGCCATCAGTGATTACCTTGGACAGGGGGCCCACGAGCAGTACTTC. Translation: CAISDYLGQGAHEQYF. V and J are TRBV10-3 and TRBJ2-7, with TRBD1 matching over 11 bases. Germline CDR1 reads ENHRY; CDR2 reads SYGVKD. V was pared by 3 bases and J by 5 bases, with 9 bases of the junction left unmatched. The CDR3 is 16 amino acids.

The chain has TRBV7-2 and TRBJ2-3; 7 bases agree with TRBD2. There are 15 residues in the CDR3. Germline V CDR1 and CDR2: SGHTA, FQGNSA. Trimming removed 7 bases from V and 0 bases from J; junction bases left unmatched: 7. This CDR3 is CASTWLRGSTDTQYF. CDR3 nucleotide sequence: TGTGCCAGCACCTGGTTGCGGGGGAGCACAGATACGCAGTATTTT.

This clonotype was recorded many times. V is TRBV3-1 and J is TRBJ1-4; no clear D gene. Germline loops: CDR1 LGHDT, CDR2 YNNKEL (reference sequence). V was trimmed by 4 bases and J by 8 bases, leaving 17 bases between them. This CDR3 spans 15 amino acids. In nucleotides, the CDR3 is TGTGCCAGCAGCCGGGCGGTCCTGTCGCCAGAAAAACTGTTTTTT. Translating gives CASSRAVLSPEKLFF.

This clonotype was detected ten times or more. This chain links TRBV4-1 with TRBJ1-3, with D maybe TRBD1 (5 bases). CDR1 MGHRA and CDR2 YSYEKL come from the germline V gene. V lost 6 bases, J lost 4 bases, and 10 bases lay in between. The CDR3 is 13 amino acids. CDR3 sequence: CASRQGLGNTIYF. The CDR3 DNA reads TGCGCCAGCAGGCAGGGTTTGGGAAACACCATATATTTT.

This clonotype occurred a few times. The chain has TRBV29-1 and TRBJ1-2; D not resolved. This CDR3 spans 15 amino acids. The germline V gene encodes CDR1 SQVTM and CDR2 ANQGSEA. Trimming took 2 bases from V and 6 from J, leaving 19 bases between them. This chain's CDR3 is CSVENPPLLADGYTF. The CDR3 DNA follows: TGCAGCGTTGAAAACCCCCCGCTATTGGCCGATGGCTACACCTTC. Together with reference TRBV29-1 and TRBJ1-2, the CDR3 gives the full variable domain: SAVISQKPSRDICQRGTSLTIQCQVDSQVTMMFWYRQQPGQSLTLIATANQGSEATYESGFVIDKFPISRPNLTFSTLTVSNMSPEDSSIYLCSVENPPLLADGYTFGSGTRLTVV.

This clonotype has a count of ten or more. V gene TRBV14 combines with J gene TRBJ2-5; D ambiguous. CDR3 length equals 16 residues. Germline-derived CDR1 and CDR2 are SGHDN and FVKESK. V lost 4 bases, J lost 0 bases, and 15 bases lay in between. DNA of the CDR3: TGTGCCAGCAGCCGAATCGGTGGAATCTACCAAGAGACCCAGTACTTC. Encoded protein: CASSRIGGIYQETQYF.

This clonotype came up a few times. V is TRBV20-1 and J is TRBJ2-1; 14 bases line up with TRBD2. CDR1 is DFQATT, CDR2 SNEGSKA, per germline (reference sequence). With V trimmed by 2 bases and J by 7 bases, 7 bases remained unmatched. CDR3 length: 16 amino acids. CDR3 sequence: CSARPGTSGGTNEQFF. The CDR3 DNA reads as TGCAGTGCTAGACCTGGGACTAGCGGGGGTACGAATGAGCAGTTCTTC.

This clonotype was recorded many times. As DNA, the CDR3 is TGCAGCGTGCTCAACGAAGGTGAAAAACTGTTTTTT. It is translated as CSVLNEGEKLFF. V gene TRBV29-1 combines with J gene TRBJ1-4; D is ambiguous. The V end lost 6 bases, the J end lost 7 bases, and 12 bases lay between the germline ends. This CDR3 contains 12 residues. Germline V gene sequence: CDR1 SQVTM, CDR2 ANQGSEA.

The table lists this clonotype with many counts. The genes are TRBV12-3 or TRBV12-4 and TRBJ2-3; no clear D. This CDR3 has 12 amino acids. Trimming left V 4 bases short and J 7 bases short, with 9 bases between. The CDR3: CASSSDLHTQYF. The CDR3 DNA reads TGTGCCAGCAGTTCCGACCTCCATACGCAGTATTTT.

Only a few counts were recorded for this clonotype. The chain recombines TRBV5-8 with TRBJ2-7; possible D gene TRBD2, 5 bases. The CDR3 covers 16 residues. Germline V gives CDR1 SGHTS, CDR2 YDEGEE. Trimming took 2 bases from V and 3 from J, leaving 18 bases between them. The CDR3 region is CASSFRRGLYVYEQYV. The CDR3 coding sequence is TGTGCCAGCAGCTTTCGAAGAGGACTCTACGTCTACGAGCAGTACGTC.

V usage is TRBV12-3 or TRBV12-4 and J usage is TRBJ2-1; D possibly corresponds to TRBD2 (6 bases). This CDR3 region has 16 residues. The V end was cut by 6 bases, the J end by 2 bases, with 17 bases between. The CDR3 loop reads CASSLSRDVPYNEQFF. The DNA of the CDR3 is TGTGCCAGCAGCCTCTCGCGGGATGTCCCCTACAATGAGCAGTTCTTC.

The chain joins TRBV21-1 to TRBJ2-1; the table's D gene call, TRBD1, was not cross checked with the DNA. TRBV21-1 is labeled a pseudogene. This CDR3 contains 16 residues. The CDR3 coding sequence is TGTGCCAGCAGCAAAAAACCGGGGGCCCCTTACAATGAGCAGTTCTTC. It is translated as CASSKKPGAPYNEQFF.

This clonotype has only a few counts. The chain has TRBV9 and TRBJ1-3; TRBD1 is a possible D gene (5 bases). Germline CDR1 SGDLS, CDR2 YYNGEE. The CDR3 runs 14 residues. With 3 bases removed from V and 1 base from J, the gap between germline ends came to 8 bases. CDR3 nucleotides: TGTGCCAGCAGCGGTGGGGCTTCTGGAAACACCATATATTTT. It encodes CASSGGASGNTIYF.

V is TRBV2 and J is TRBJ1-1, with no clear D. Per the germline V gene, CDR1 is SNHLY and CDR2 is FYNNEI. Trimming left V 8 bases short and J 1 base short, with 14 bases between. The CDR3 consists of 14 residues. The DNA of the CDR3 is TGTGCCAGCCGAAAGCTCCAGGAGAACACTGAAGCTTTCTTT. Translation: CASRKLQENTEAFF.

This clonotype was seen more than once but under ten times. The CDR3 here is CSADRGLDNQPQHF. DNA for the CDR3: TGCAGTGCTGACAGGGGTTTGGACAATCAGCCCCAGCATTTT. The V call is TRBV20-1, the J call TRBJ1-5; 8 bases fit TRBD1. The CDR3 covers 14 residues. The junction had 6 bases not matched to a gene; V was cut back by 5 bases and J by 3 bases. Germline CDR1 is DFQATT and CDR2 is SNEGSKA (reference sequence).

The gene calls are TRBV2 and TRBJ1-2, with D possibly matching TRBD1 (5 bases). The V gene lost 9 bases and the J gene lost 2 bases, with 16 bases spanning the gap. The CDR3 has 14 residues. Germline V gene sequence: CDR1 SNHLY, CDR2 FYNNEI. CDR3 DNA sequence: TGTGCCAGGAAGTTAGCGGGGCCAAACTATGGCTACACCTTC. Translation gives CARKLAGPNYGYTF.

This clonotype was detected many times. The chain employs TRBV7-9 and TRBJ1-5; a possible D gene is TRBD1 (6 bases). Germline-derived CDR1 and CDR2 are SEHNR and FQNEAQ (reference sequence). The V end was cut by 3 bases, the J end by 0 bases, with 12 bases between. There are 16 residues in the CDR3. The CDR3 sequence: CASSFSAGASNQPQHF. CDR3 DNA: TGTGCCAGCAGCTTTTCGGCAGGGGCTAGCAATCAGCCCCAGCATTTT.

This clonotype was counted ten times or more. The rearrangement links TRBV7-2 to TRBJ2-7, with TRBD2 as a possible D gene (6 bases). CDR3 length: 16 amino acids. V lost 5 bases, J lost 4 bases, and 21 bases lay in between. Per the germline V gene, CDR1 is SGHTA and CDR2 is FQGNSA. Written as DNA, the CDR3 is TGTGCCAGCAGCGTGGAACCGGGAGTCCGGGGATACGAGCAGTACGTC. The encoded protein is CASSVEPGVRGYEQYV.

In its sample, this clonotype was seen many times. This chain joins TRBV7-9 and TRBJ2-2; the match to TRBD1 covers 9 bases. With V trimmed by 9 bases and J by 0 bases, 8 bases remained unmatched. The germline CDR1 and CDR2 sequences are SEHNR and FQNEAQ (reference sequence). CDR3 length equals 16 residues. The CDR3 DNA is TGTGCCAGTCAAACCCGGGACAGGGCGAACACCGGGGAGCTGTTTTTT. Its translation: CASQTRDRANTGELFF. Complete variable domain (other parts from reference TRBV7-9 and TRBJ2-2): DTGVSQNPRHKITKRGQNVTFRCDPISEHNRLYWYRQTLGQGPEFLTYFQNEAQLEKSRLLSDRFSAERPKGSFSTLEIQRTEQGDSAMYLCASQTRDRANTGELFFGEGSRLTVL.

This clonotype occurred many times. The chain links TRBV20-1 to TRBJ2-2; D uncertain. The CDR3 runs to 11 residues. Germline V gene data show CDR1 as DFQATT and CDR2 as SNEGSKA (reference sequence). The V and J ends lost 2 bases and 6 bases respectively, with 4 bases between them. CDR3 residues: CSARFAGELFF. DNA of the CDR3: TGCAGTGCTAGATTTGCCGGGGAGCTGTTTTTT.

This clonotype was recorded at least ten times. This chain uses TRBV29-1 with TRBJ1-2; no clear D gene. The CDR3 extends over 14 amino acids. Trimming removed 0 bases at V and 3 bases at J, with 11 bases between. Germline lookup yields CDR1 SQVTM and CDR2 ANQGSEA. The chain's CDR3 is CSVEERRFDYGYTF. The CDR3 nucleotides read TGCAGCGTTGAAGAACGACGTTTCGACTATGGCTACACCTTC.

This clonotype was observed a handful of times. This rearrangement joins TRBV20-1 to TRBJ1-4; possible D gene TRBD1, 5 bases. This CDR3 contains 14 residues. Germline V gene lookup returns CDR1 DFQATT and CDR2 SNEGSKA (reference sequence). Trimming took off 1 base at V and 4 bases at J, with 10 bases between the two ends. Here the CDR3 reads CSARAGVLNEKLFF. For the CDR3, the DNA is TGCAGTGCTAGAGCGGGGGTCCTTAATGAAAAACTGTTTTTT.

This clonotype occurred a few times. The chain couples TRBV12-3 or TRBV12-4 to TRBJ2-6; D gene ambiguous. The CDR3 has 12 residues. Trimming removed 10 bases from V and 3 bases from J, with 7 bases in between. The CDR3 sequence is CATKLGANVLTF. CDR3 nucleotides: TGTGCCACCAAACTTGGGGCCAACGTCCTGACTTTC.